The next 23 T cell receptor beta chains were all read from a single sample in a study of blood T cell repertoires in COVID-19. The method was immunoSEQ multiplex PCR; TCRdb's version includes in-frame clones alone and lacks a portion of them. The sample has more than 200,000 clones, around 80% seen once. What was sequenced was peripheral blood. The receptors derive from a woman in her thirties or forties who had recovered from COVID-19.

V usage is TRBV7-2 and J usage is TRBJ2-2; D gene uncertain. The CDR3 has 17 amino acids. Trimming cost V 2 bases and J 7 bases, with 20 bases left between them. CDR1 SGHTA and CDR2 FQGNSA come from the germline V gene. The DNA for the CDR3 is TGTGCCAGCAGCTTACTTCCCAGAGGCTCGGTCGTCGGGGAGCTGTTTTTT. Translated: CASSLLPRGSVVGELFF.

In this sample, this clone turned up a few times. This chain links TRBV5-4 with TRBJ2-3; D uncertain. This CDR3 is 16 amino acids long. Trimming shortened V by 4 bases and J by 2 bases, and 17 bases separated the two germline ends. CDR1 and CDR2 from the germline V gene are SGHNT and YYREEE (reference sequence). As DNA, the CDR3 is TGTGCCAGCAGCCTAACAGTCACCCAAATCACAGATACGCAGTATTTT. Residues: CASSLTVTQITDTQYF.

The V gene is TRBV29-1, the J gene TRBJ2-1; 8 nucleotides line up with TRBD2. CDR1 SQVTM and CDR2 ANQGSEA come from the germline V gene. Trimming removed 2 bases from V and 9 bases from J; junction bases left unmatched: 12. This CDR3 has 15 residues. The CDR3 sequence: CSVEILRSGTGEQFF. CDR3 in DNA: TGCAGCGTTGAAATTCTCCGTAGCGGGACGGGTGAGCAGTTCTTC.

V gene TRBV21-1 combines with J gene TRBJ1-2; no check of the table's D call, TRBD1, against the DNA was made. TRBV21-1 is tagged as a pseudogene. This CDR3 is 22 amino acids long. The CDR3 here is CASSKALGILGTGTGAHYGYTF. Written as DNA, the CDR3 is TGTGCCAGCAGCAAAGCGCTGGGAATTTTGGGTACCGGGACAGGGGCCCACTATGGCTACACCTTC.

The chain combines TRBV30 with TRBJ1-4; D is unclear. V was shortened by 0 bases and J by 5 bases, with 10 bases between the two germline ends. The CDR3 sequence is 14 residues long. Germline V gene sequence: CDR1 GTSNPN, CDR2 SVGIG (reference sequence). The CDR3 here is CAWSVGLGNEKLFF. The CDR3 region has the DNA TGTGCCTGGAGTGTAGGACTCGGAAATGAAAAACTGTTTTTT.

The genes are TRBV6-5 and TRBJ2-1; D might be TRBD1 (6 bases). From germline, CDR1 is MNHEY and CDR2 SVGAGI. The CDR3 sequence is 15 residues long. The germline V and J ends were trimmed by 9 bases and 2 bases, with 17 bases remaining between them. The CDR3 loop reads CARYLIGGTYNEQFF. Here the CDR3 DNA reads TGTGCCAGATACCTTATAGGGGGTACCTACAATGAGCAGTTCTTC.

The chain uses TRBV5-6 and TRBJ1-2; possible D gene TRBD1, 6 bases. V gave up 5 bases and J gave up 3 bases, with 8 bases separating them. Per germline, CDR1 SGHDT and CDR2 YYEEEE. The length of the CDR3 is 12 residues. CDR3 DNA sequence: TGTGCCAGCAGATACAGGGACTATGGCTACACCTTC. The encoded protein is CASRYRDYGYTF.

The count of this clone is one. The CDR3 protein is CASRHPQGTQPQHF. Here the CDR3 DNA reads TGTGCCAGCAGACACCCCCAGGGCACTCAGCCCCAGCATTTT. This chain links TRBV6-6 with TRBJ1-5, with D perhaps TRBD1 (5 bases). CDR1 is MNHNY, CDR2 SVGAGI, per germline (reference sequence). Between the trimmed V and J ends, which lost 6 bases and 6 bases, there was a span of 15 bases. The CDR3 runs to 14 residues.

The CDR3 loop is CASSLIRGREQYF. The DNA of the CDR3 is TGTGCCAGCAGTTTAATACGGGGGAGGGAGCAGTACTTC. V is TRBV27 and J is TRBJ2-7, with a tentative D call TRBD2 (6 bases). This CDR3 is built from 13 residues. Per the germline V gene, CDR1 is MNHEY and CDR2 is SMNVEV (reference sequence). V dropped 2 bases and J dropped 7 bases, with 12 bases sitting between them.

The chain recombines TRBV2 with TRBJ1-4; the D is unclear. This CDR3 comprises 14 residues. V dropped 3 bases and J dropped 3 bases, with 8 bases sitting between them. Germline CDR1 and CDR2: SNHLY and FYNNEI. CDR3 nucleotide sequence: TGTGCCAGCAGTGACCCGCGGTCTAATGAAAAACTGTTTTTT. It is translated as CASSDPRSNEKLFF.

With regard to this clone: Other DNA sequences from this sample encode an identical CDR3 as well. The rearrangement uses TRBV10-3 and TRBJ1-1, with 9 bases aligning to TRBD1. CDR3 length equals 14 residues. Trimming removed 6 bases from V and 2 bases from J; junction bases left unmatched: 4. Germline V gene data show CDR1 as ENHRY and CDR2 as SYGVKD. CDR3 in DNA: TGTGCCATCAGCGGGACAGGGTACAACACTGAAGCTTTCTTT. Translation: CAISGTGYNTEAFF.

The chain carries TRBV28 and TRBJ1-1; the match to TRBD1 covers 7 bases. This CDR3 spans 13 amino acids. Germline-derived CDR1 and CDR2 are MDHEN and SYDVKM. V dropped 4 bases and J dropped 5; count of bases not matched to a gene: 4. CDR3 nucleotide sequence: TGTGCCAGCAGTTCGGGACAGCGGACTGAAGCTTTCTTT. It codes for CASSSGQRTEAFF.

CDR3 protein: CASSYLPGETWTYNSPLHF. In DNA, the CDR3 is TGTGCCAGCAGTTACCTTCCAGGGGAGACGTGGACCTATAATTCACCCCTCCACTTT. The chain employs TRBV6-2 or TRBV6-3 and TRBJ1-6, with TRBD1 as a possible D gene (6 bases). The CDR3 consists of 19 residues. The V end lost 2 bases, the J end lost 2 bases, and 19 bases lay between the germline ends. Germline assignment: CDR1 MNHEY and CDR2 SVGEGT.

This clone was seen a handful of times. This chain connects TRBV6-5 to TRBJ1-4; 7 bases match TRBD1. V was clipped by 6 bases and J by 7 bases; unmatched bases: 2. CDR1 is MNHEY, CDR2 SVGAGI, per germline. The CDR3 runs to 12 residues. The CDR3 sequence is CASRGDSEKLFF. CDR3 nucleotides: TGTGCCAGCAGGGGGGACAGTGAAAAACTGTTTTTT.

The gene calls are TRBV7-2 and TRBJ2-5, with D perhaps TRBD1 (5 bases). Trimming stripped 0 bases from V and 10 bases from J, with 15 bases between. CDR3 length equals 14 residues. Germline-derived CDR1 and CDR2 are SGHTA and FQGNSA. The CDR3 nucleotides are TGTGCCAGCAGCTTAGCGCAGGCAGGGCCCAGCCAGTACTTC. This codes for CASSLAQAGPSQYF.

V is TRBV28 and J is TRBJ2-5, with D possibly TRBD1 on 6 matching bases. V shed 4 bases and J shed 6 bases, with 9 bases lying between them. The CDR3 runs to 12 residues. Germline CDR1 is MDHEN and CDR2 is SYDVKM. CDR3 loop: CASSSTGKTQYF. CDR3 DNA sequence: TGTGCCAGCAGTTCAACAGGGAAGACCCAGTACTTC. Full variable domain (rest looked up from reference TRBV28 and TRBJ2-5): DVKVTQSSRYLVKRTGEKVFLECVQDMDHENMFWYRQDPGLGLRLIYFSYDVKMKEKGDIPEGYSVSREKKERFSLILESASTNQTSMYLCASSSTGKTQYFGPGTRLLVL.

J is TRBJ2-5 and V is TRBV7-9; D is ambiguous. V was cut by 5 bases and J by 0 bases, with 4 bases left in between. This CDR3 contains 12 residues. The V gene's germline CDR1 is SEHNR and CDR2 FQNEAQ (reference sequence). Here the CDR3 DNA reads TGTGCCAGCAGCCTCGACCAAGAGACCCAGTACTTC. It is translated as CASSLDQETQYF.

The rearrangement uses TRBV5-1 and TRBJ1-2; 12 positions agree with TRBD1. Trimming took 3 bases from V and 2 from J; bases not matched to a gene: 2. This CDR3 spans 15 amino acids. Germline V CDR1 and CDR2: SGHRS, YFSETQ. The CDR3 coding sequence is TGCGCCAGCAGCTGGGGACAGGGGGCGAACTATGGCTACACCTTC. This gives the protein CASSWGQGANYGYTF. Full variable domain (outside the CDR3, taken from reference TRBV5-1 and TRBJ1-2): KAGVTQTPRYLIKTRGQQVTLSCSPISGHRSVSWYQQTPGQGLQFLFEYFSETQRNKGNFPGRFSGRQFSNSRSEMNVSTLELGDSALYLCASSWGQGANYGYTFGSGTRLTVV.

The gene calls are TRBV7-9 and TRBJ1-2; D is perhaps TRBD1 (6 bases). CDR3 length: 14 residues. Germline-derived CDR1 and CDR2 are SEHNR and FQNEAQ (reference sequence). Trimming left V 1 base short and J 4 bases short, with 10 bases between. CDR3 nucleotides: TGTGCCAGCAGCTTAGAAATGGGGGCCTATGGCTACACCTTC. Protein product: CASSLEMGAYGYTF.

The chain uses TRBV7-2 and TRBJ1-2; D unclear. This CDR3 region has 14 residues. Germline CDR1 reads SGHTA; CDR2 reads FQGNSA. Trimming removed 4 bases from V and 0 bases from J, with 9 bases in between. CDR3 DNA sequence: TGTGCCAGCAGCTCCCCAGCGGCTAACTATGGCTACACCTTC. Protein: CASSSPAANYGYTF.

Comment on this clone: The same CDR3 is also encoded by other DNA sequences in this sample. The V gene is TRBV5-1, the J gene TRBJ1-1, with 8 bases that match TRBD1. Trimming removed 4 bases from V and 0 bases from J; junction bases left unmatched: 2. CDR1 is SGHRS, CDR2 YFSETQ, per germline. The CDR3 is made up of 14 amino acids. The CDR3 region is CASSPGQVNTEAFF. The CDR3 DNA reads TGCGCCAGCAGCCCGGGACAGGTGAACACTGAAGCTTTCTTT. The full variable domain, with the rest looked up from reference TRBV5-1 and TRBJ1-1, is KAGVTQTPRYLIKTRGQQVTLSCSPISGHRSVSWYQQTPGQGLQFLFEYFSETQRNKGNFPGRFSGRQFSNSRSEMNVSTLELGDSALYLCASSPGQVNTEAFFGQGTRLTVV.

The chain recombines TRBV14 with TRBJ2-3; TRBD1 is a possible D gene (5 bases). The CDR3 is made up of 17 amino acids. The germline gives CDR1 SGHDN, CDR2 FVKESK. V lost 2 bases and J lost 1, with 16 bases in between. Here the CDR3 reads CASSQSQSGPRTDTQYF. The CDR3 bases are TGTGCCAGCAGCCAATCTCAGTCAGGGCCTCGCACAGATACGCAGTATTTT.

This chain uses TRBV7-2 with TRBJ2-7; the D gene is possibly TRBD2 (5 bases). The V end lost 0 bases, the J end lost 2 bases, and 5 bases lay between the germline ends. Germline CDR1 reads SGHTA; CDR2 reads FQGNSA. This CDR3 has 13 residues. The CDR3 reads CASSLAGTYEQYF. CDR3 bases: TGTGCCAGCAGCTTAGCCGGGACCTACGAGCAGTACTTC.